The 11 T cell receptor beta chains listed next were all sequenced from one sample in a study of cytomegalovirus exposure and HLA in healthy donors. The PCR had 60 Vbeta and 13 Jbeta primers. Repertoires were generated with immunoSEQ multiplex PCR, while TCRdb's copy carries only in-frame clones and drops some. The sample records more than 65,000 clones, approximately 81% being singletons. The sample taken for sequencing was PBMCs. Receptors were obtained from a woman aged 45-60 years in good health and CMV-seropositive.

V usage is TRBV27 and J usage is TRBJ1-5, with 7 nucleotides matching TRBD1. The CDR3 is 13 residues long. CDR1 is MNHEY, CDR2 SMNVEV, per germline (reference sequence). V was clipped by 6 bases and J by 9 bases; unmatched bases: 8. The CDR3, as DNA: TGTGCCAGCAGGATGACAGGGTTGTCGCCCCAGCATTTT. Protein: CASRMTGLSPQHF.

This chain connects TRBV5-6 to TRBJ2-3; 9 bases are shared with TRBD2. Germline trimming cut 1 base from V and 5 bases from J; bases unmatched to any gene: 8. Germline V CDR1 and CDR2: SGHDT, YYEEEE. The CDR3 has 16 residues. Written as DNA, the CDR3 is TGTGCCAGCAGCTTGTTGCTAGCGGGACCGGTAGATACGCAGTATTTT. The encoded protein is CASSLLLAGPVDTQYF. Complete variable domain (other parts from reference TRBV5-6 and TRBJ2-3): DAGVTQSPTHLIKTRGQQVTLRCSPKSGHDTVSWYQQALGQGPQFIFQYYEEEERQRGNFPDRFSGHQFPNYSSELNVNALLLGDSALYLCASSLLLAGPVDTQYFGPGTRLTVL.

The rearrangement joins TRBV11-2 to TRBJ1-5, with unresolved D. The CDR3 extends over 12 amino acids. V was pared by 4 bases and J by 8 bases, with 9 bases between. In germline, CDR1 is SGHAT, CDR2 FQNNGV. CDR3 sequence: CASSSVGKPQHF. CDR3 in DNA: TGTGCCAGCAGCTCGGTGGGCAAGCCCCAGCATTTT. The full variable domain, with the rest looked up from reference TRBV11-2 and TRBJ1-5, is EAGVAQSPRYKIIEKRQSVAFWCNPISGHATLYWYQQILGQGPKLLIQFQNNGVVDDSQLPKDRFSAERLKGVDSTLKIQPAKLEDSAVYLCASSSVGKPQHFGDGTRLSIL.

The DNA of the CDR3 is TGTGCCAGCAGCTTAGGAGCGGGAGGACCAGTACGGGCGCAGTACTTC. It encodes CASSLGAGGPVRAQYF. The rearrangement uses TRBV7-8 and TRBJ2-7; 9 bases line up with TRBD2. CDR1 and CDR2 from the germline V gene are SGHVS and FQNEAQ. V shed 1 base and J 9 bases; nucleotides not matched to a gene: 13. The CDR3 length is 16 residues.

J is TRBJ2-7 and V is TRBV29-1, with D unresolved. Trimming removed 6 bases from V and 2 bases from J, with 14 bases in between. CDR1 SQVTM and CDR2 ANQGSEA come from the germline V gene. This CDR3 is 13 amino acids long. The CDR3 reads CSVRDPDTYEQYF. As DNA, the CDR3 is TGCAGCGTCCGAGACCCAGACACCTACGAGCAGTACTTC.

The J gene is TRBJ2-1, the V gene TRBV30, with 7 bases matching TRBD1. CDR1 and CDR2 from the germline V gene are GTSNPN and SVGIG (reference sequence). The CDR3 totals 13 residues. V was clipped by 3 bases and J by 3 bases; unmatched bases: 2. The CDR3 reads CAWRGGLYNEQFF. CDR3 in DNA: TGTGCCTGGAGAGGGGGCCTCTACAATGAGCAGTTCTTC.

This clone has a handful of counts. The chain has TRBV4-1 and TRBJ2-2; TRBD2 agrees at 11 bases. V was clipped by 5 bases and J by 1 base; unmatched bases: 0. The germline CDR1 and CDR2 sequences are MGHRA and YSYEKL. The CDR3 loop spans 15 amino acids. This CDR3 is CASSTSGRNTGELFF. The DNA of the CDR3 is TGCGCCAGCAGCACTAGCGGGAGGAACACCGGGGAGCTGTTTTTT.

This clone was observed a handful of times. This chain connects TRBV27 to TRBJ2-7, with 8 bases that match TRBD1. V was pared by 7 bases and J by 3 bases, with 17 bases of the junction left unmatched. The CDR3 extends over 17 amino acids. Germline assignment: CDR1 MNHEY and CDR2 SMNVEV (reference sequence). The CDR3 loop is CASTRTGTAITFYEQYF. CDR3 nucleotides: TGTGCCAGCACCCGGACAGGGACGGCCATTACCTTCTACGAGCAGTACTTC.

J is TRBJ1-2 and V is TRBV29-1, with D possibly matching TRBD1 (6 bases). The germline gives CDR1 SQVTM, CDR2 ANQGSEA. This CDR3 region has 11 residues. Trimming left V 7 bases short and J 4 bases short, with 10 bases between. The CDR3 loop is CSDLRGYGYTF. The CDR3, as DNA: TGCAGCGACCTCAGGGGCTATGGCTACACCTTC.

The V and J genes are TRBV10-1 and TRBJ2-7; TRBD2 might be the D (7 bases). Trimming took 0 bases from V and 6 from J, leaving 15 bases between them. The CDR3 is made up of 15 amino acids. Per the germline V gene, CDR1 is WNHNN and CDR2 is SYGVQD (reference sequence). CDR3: CASSESGGATPEQYF. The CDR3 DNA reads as TGCGCCAGCAGTGAGTCTGGGGGGGCCACCCCCGAGCAGTACTTC.

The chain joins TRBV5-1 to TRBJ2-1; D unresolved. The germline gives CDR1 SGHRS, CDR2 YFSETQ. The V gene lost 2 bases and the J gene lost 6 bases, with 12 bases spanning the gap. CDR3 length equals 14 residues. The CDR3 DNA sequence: TGCGCCAGCAGCTTTTACCGTTCTAGCAATGAGCAGTTCTTC. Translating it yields CASSFYRSSNEQFF. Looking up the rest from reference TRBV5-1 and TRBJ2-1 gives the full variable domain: KAGVTQTPRYLIKTRGQQVTLSCSPISGHRSVSWYQQTPGQGLQFLFEYFSETQRNKGNFPGRFSGRQFSNSRSEMNVSTLELGDSALYLCASSFYRSSNEQFFGPGTRLTVL.